These T cell receptor beta chains were read from a single sample in a study of blood T cell repertoires in COVID-19. Repertoires were generated with immunoSEQ multiplex PCR, while TCRdb's copy carries only in-frame clones and drops some. The data contain fewer than 150,000 clones, approximately 84% of them singletons. What was sequenced was PBMCs or T cells enriched from blood (not recorded which). The receptors originated from a woman aged 18-35 years who had been exposed to COVID-19. Each CDR3 is given with its conserved first and last residue. A D gene is named only where the DNA matches it firmly. Not every row has a clone size; where given, it reads once, few, many or a size class.

j_gene: TRBJ2-7; abundance: .; v_gene: TRBV5-1; d_gene: TRBD2; CDR3nt: TGCGCCAGCAGCACAGGACTAGGAAGCTCCTACGAGCAGTACTTC; CDR3aa: CASSTGLGSSYEQYF
j_gene: TRBJ2-5; abundance: few; v_gene: TRBV28; d_gene: .; CDR3nt: TGTGCCAGCAGTTCCCGCCGGGAGCGGGTGAAAGAGACCCAGTACTTC; CDR3aa: CASSSRRERVKETQYF
j_gene: TRBJ1-1; abundance: few; v_gene: TRBV10-1; d_gene: .; CDR3nt: TGCGCCAGCAGGCTCTCGGGGAACACTGAAGCTTTCTTT; CDR3aa: CASRLSGNTEAFF
j_gene: TRBJ2-5; abundance: .; v_gene: TRBV4-1; d_gene: .; CDR3nt: TGCGCCAGCAGCCAAGAACGAGAGAGGGAGACCCAGTACTTC; CDR3aa: CASSQERERETQYF
j_gene: TRBJ1-1; abundance: .; v_gene: TRBV6-5; d_gene: TRBD1; CDR3nt: TGTGCCAGCAGTCTAACGACAGGGGGCACAACTGAAGCTTTCTTT; CDR3aa: CASSLTTGGTTEAFF
j_gene: TRBJ1-2; abundance: .; v_gene: TRBV7-3; d_gene: .; CDR3nt: TGTGCCAGCAGCTTAAGTCCCCGGAACTATGGCTACACCTTC; CDR3aa: CASSLSPRNYGYTF
j_gene: TRBJ1-1; abundance: .; v_gene: TRBV18; d_gene: .; CDR3nt: TGTGCCAGCTCACCCGACGCCCGGGGGGAAGCTTTCTTT; CDR3aa: CASSPDARGEAFF
j_gene: TRBJ1-3; abundance: .; v_gene: TRBV19; d_gene: TRBD1; CDR3nt: TGTGCCAGTAGACTTACTGGGACAGTTGGAAACACCATATATTTT; CDR3aa: CASRLTGTVGNTIYF
j_gene: TRBJ1-5; abundance: .; v_gene: TRBV18; d_gene: TRBD1; CDR3nt: TGTGCCAGCTCACCTGCTAGGACAGGGGGCGAAAGGCCCCAGCATTTT; CDR3aa: CASSPARTGGERPQHF
j_gene: TRBJ1-1; abundance: .; v_gene: TRBV11-2; d_gene: .; CDR3nt: TGTGCCAGCAGCCCTTTCGGGGGGGCGAGGTCCGCTGAAGCTTTCTTT; CDR3aa: CASSPFGGARSAEAFF
j_gene: TRBJ2-7; abundance: once; v_gene: TRBV28; d_gene: TRBD2; CDR3nt: TGTGCCAGCAGTTTCCTGGGACTAGCGGGAGGGGAGTACGAGCAGTACTTC; CDR3aa: CASSFLGLAGGEYEQYF
j_gene: TRBJ2-1; abundance: .; v_gene: TRBV5-1; d_gene: TRBD2; CDR3nt: TGCGCCAGCAGCTTGTTTAGCGGGAGTGGAAGGGAGAATGAGCAGTTCTTC; CDR3aa: CASSLFSGSGRENEQFF
j_gene: TRBJ2-7; abundance: .; v_gene: TRBV3-1/TRBV3-2; d_gene: TRBD2; CDR3nt: TGTGCCAGCAGCATCCGACTAGCGGGAGGGAGCTCCTACGAGCAGTACTTC; CDR3aa: CASSIRLAGGSSYEQYF
j_gene: TRBJ2-7; abundance: .; v_gene: TRBV28; d_gene: .; CDR3nt: TGTGCCAGCAGTTACCCGACAGGGCGGGAAGAGCAGTACTTC; CDR3aa: CASSYPTGREEQYF
j_gene: TRBJ2-1; abundance: .; v_gene: TRBV5-1; d_gene: TRBD2; CDR3nt: TGCGCCAGCAGCTTCCTTAGCGGGAGTGGGAACAATGAGCAGTTCTTC; CDR3aa: CASSFLSGSGNNEQFF
j_gene: TRBJ1-2; abundance: .; v_gene: TRBV18; d_gene: .; CDR3nt: TGTGCCAGTCTCGAGGGGGTCAACTATGGCTACACCTTC; CDR3aa: CASLEGVNYGYTF
j_gene: TRBJ2-7; abundance: .; v_gene: TRBV27; d_gene: TRBD2; CDR3nt: TGTGCCAGCAGTCCCGACGGACTAGCTTACTACGAGCAGTACTTC; CDR3aa: CASSPDGLAYYEQYF
j_gene: TRBJ1-2; abundance: .; v_gene: TRBV10-3; d_gene: TRBD1; CDR3nt: TGTGCCATCAGTGAGGGGGACAGGGCTAACTATGGCTACACCTTC; CDR3aa: CAISEGDRANYGYTF